A selection of T cell receptor beta chains follows, all from one sample in a study of T cell responses to AZD1222 COVID-19 vaccine. Data came from immunoSEQ multiplex PCR; TCRdb stores just in-frame clones and leaves some out. This sample yields approximately 100,000 clones, of which around 94% are seen a single time; 2% to 2.5% belongs to the top ten. The sequencing used peripheral blood, collected on day 0 of AZD1222 vaccination. These receptors originate from an adult in good health. Both conserved end residues are part of each CDR3. D genes are given only for firm matches. Clone sizes are given selectively: once, few, many, or a class where the clone is expanded.

v_gene: TRBV27
j_gene: TRBJ1-3
d_gene: -
abundance: -
CDR3nt: TGTGCCAGCAGTTCCACCTGGGGGCCAAACACCATATATTTT
CDR3aa: CASSSTWGPNTIYF

v_gene: TRBV28
j_gene: TRBJ2-7
d_gene: TRBD2
abundance: -
CDR3nt: TGTGCCAGCCGGGAGGCAGGGTGGGCAAAAGCGTACGAGCAGTACTTC
CDR3aa: CASREAGWAKAYEQYF

v_gene: TRBV6-2/TRBV6-3
j_gene: TRBJ1-6
d_gene: -
abundance: -
CDR3nt: TGTGCCAGCAGCGCAGGGCAGGGCTCACCCCTCCACTTT
CDR3aa: CASSAGQGSPLHF

v_gene: TRBV19
j_gene: TRBJ2-6
d_gene: TRBD1
abundance: -
CDR3nt: TGTGCCAGTAGTATTGACAGGGGTTCTGGGGCCAACGTCCTGACTTTC
CDR3aa: CASSIDRGSGANVLTF

v_gene: TRBV5-1
j_gene: TRBJ1-1
d_gene: -
abundance: -
CDR3nt: TGCGCCAGCAGGTCGACTCGCATGAACACTGAAGCTTTCTTT
CDR3aa: CASRSTRMNTEAFF

v_gene: TRBV29-1
j_gene: TRBJ2-1
d_gene: -
abundance: -
CDR3nt: TGCAGCGTTGAGGCTGGCAGGAGAGGTGAGCAGTTCTTC
CDR3aa: CSVEAGRRGEQFF

v_gene: TRBV6-5
j_gene: TRBJ1-6
d_gene: -
abundance: once
CDR3nt: TGTGCCAGCAGTTACTCGATTCTTTCACCCCTCCACTTT
CDR3aa: CASSYSILSPLHF

v_gene: TRBV5-1
j_gene: TRBJ2-7
d_gene: -
abundance: once
CDR3nt: TGCGCCAGCAGCCTCAGGGACCATGGCTCCTACGAGCAGTACTTC
CDR3aa: CASSLRDHGSYEQYF

v_gene: TRBV14
j_gene: TRBJ1-6
d_gene: -
abundance: -
CDR3nt: TGTGCCAGCAGCACCAGGGTTAATTCACCCCTCCACTTT
CDR3aa: CASSTRVNSPLHF

v_gene: TRBV12-3/TRBV12-4
j_gene: TRBJ1-6
d_gene: -
abundance: -
CDR3nt: TGTGCCAGCACTCTGGGGGGTGATTCACCCCTCCACTTT
CDR3aa: CASTLGGDSPLHF

v_gene: TRBV4-3
j_gene: TRBJ1-1
d_gene: TRBD1
abundance: -
CDR3nt: TGCGCCAGCAGCCAAGATCGGGGAGGGGGCACGAACACTGAAGCTTTCTTT
CDR3aa: CASSQDRGGGTNTEAFF